Presented here are 24 T cell receptor beta chains from one specimen sequenced in a study of T cells in Graves' hyperthyroidism and ophthalmopathy. Researchers took RNA transcripts and amplified the TCR beta CDR3 regions from them. First-round RT-PCR of the TCR CDR3 relied on the HTBI primer set. TCRdb passed the multiplex PCR reads through MiXCR, listing each CDR3 protein once. The table includes 300,000 or so distinct CDR3 sequences, around 20% detected once. The sample was blood. All receptors come from a woman in her forties or fifties with Graves' hyperthyroidism.

V is TRBV4-1 and J is TRBJ2-5; 9 bases match TRBD1. With V trimmed by 1 base and J by 0 bases, 0 bases remained unmatched. The CDR3 runs 15 residues. The germline V gene has CDR1 MGHRA and CDR2 YSYEKL. CDR3 sequence reads: CASSQGDRDQETQYF. In nucleotides, the CDR3 is TGCGCCAGCAGCCAAGGGGACAGGGACCAAGAGACCCAGTACTTC.

This clonotype was counted at least ten times. The genes are TRBV6-1 and TRBJ1-2; weak D call: TRBD1 (6 bases). Trimming removed 6 bases at V and 4 bases at J, with 12 bases between. This CDR3 region has 13 residues. Per the germline V gene, CDR1 is MNHNS and CDR2 is SASEGT. DNA of the CDR3: TGTGCCAGCAGGACTTTGGGGGCCTATGGCTACACCTTC. It is translated as CASRTLGAYGYTF.

This clonotype was recorded many times. The chain recombines TRBV11-2 with TRBJ2-1, with 7 bases matching TRBD1. In germline, CDR1 is SGHAT, CDR2 FQNNGV. The junction had 2 bases not matched to a gene; V was cut back by 4 bases and J by 5 bases. The CDR3 length is 13 residues. Written as DNA, the CDR3 is TGTGCCAGCAGCTCGACAGGGAACAATGAGCAGTTCTTC. This gives the protein CASSSTGNNEQFF.

Ten or more counts support this clonotype. The chain uses TRBV20-1 and TRBJ2-7; D uncertain. Per germline, CDR1 DFQATT and CDR2 SNEGSKA (reference sequence). V was clipped by 4 bases and J by 3 bases, with 4 bases between them. The CDR3 is made up of 10 amino acids. CDR3 sequence (DNA): TGCAGTGCTAAAGGCTACGAGCAGTACTTC. This translates into CSAKGYEQYF.

This clonotype was counted ten times or more. J is TRBJ2-3 and V is TRBV30; D possibly corresponds to TRBD2 (7 bases). Germline V CDR1 and CDR2: GTSNPN, SVGIG (reference sequence). V was pared by 3 bases and J by 4 bases, with 8 bases between. There are 12 residues in the CDR3. The CDR3 protein is CAWRGGADTQYF. The CDR3 region has the DNA TGTGCCTGGAGAGGGGGGGCAGATACGCAGTATTTT.

Many counts were recorded for this clonotype. The chain links TRBV27 to TRBJ1-2, with unresolved D. This CDR3 region has 10 residues. Deletions cut 5 bases from V and 6 bases from J, with 4 bases between. Germline loops: CDR1 MNHEY, CDR2 SMNVEV (reference sequence). The DNA of the CDR3 is TGTGCCAGCAGTCTTAATGGCTACACCTTC. Its translation: CASSLNGYTF.

This clonotype was picked up a small number of times. J is TRBJ2-7 and V is TRBV19; 9 nucleotides agree with TRBD2. Germline V gene sequence: CDR1 LNHDA, CDR2 SQIVND (reference sequence). The CDR3 extends over 19 amino acids. Trimming took 2 bases from V and 1 from J; bases not matched to a gene: 15. The CDR3 spells CASSIIGKKSGGRSYEQYF. CDR3 DNA sequence: TGTGCCAGTAGTATAATTGGGAAGAAGAGCGGGGGGCGATCCTACGAGCAGTACTTC.

V is TRBV29-1 and J is TRBJ2-7; 9 bases line up with TRBD1. The CDR3 is 14 residues long. The V gene end was trimmed by 2 bases and the J gene end by 3 bases; junction bases not matched to a gene: 5. In germline, CDR1 is SQVTM, CDR2 ANQGSEA. The CDR3 spells CSVESDRGIYEQYF. The CDR3 nucleotides are TGCAGCGTTGAATCGGACAGGGGAATCTACGAGCAGTACTTC.

This clonotype was counted at least ten times. The chain combines TRBV11-2 with TRBJ2-3; D perhaps matches TRBD1 (6 bases). The CDR3 covers 16 residues. V lost 5 bases, J lost 1 base, and 16 bases lay in between. Germline V lookup: CDR1 SGHAT, CDR2 FQNNGV. DNA of the CDR3: TGTGCCAGCAGCATCCAGGGGATTGGAGGCACAGATACGCAGTATTTT. This gives the protein CASSIQGIGGTDTQYF.

This clonotype appeared many times. This chain connects TRBV29-1 to TRBJ2-7; 7 positions agree with TRBD1. V lost 6 bases and J lost 5; bases outside the gene matches: 7. The germline V gene has CDR1 SQVTM and CDR2 ANQGSEA. The CDR3 sequence is 12 residues long. The CDR3 nucleotides are TGCAGCGTCGTGTTACAGGGGAACGAGCAGTACTTC. It encodes CSVVLQGNEQYF.

This clonotype was counted at least ten times. This rearrangement joins TRBV20-1 to TRBJ2-2; the match to TRBD2 covers 9 bases. Germline values: CDR1 DFQATT, CDR2 SNEGSKA (reference sequence). This CDR3 is 16 amino acids long. Trimming at V came to 0 bases and at J to 7 bases, leaving 9 bases not matched to a gene. The CDR3 reads CSARDLSSGMYGELFF. CDR3 sequence (DNA): TGCAGTGCTAGAGACCTCTCTAGCGGGATGTACGGGGAGCTGTTTTTT.

This chain links TRBV4-1 with TRBJ1-3; D not certain. The V gene's germline CDR1 is MGHRA and CDR2 YSYEKL. V was clipped by 4 bases and J by 1 base, with 8 bases between them. The CDR3 runs 14 residues. The chain's CDR3 is CASSRMRSGNTIYF. In DNA form, the CDR3 reads TGCGCCAGCAGCCGCATGAGATCTGGAAACACCATATATTTT.

This clonotype was detected many times. The V gene is TRBV20-1, the J gene TRBJ2-1, with 7 bases aligning to TRBD2. Germline lookup yields CDR1 DFQATT and CDR2 SNEGSKA (reference sequence). Losses at the gene ends were 5 bases for V and 7 bases for J; bases not matched to a gene: 8. CDR3 length equals 13 residues. This chain's CDR3 is CSAERDGGNEQFF. In DNA form, the CDR3 reads TGCAGTGCTGAGCGGGACGGTGGGAATGAGCAGTTCTTC.

This clonotype has a count of ten or more. The chain combines TRBV7-9 with TRBJ2-1; 11 bases map to TRBD2. The CDR3 loop spans 19 amino acids. Germline values: CDR1 SEHNR, CDR2 FQNEAQ (reference sequence). V gave up 4 bases and J gave up 0 bases; unmatched junction bases: 11. This CDR3 reads CASSSTSGRLGVSYNEQFF. The CDR3 DNA reads as TGTGCCAGCAGCTCTACTAGCGGGAGATTAGGAGTCTCCTACAATGAGCAGTTCTTC. The full variable domain, completed using reference TRBV7-9 and TRBJ2-1, is DTGVSQNPRHKITKRGQNVTFRCDPISEHNRLYWYRQTLGQGPEFLTYFQNEAQLEKSRLLSDRFSAERPKGSFSTLEIQRTEQGDSAMYLCASSSTSGRLGVSYNEQFFGPGTRLTVL.

In this sample, this clonotype turned up many times. The chain links TRBV20-1 to TRBJ2-7; 9 nucleotides line up with TRBD1. The CDR3 is 15 amino acids. The germline gives CDR1 DFQATT, CDR2 SNEGSKA (reference sequence). After removal of 1 base from V and 2 bases from J, the junction contained 6 bases not matched to a gene. CDR3 in DNA: TGCAGTGCTAGAGGGAAGGGGACAGGGCCCTACGAGCAGTACTTC. It specifies CSARGKGTGPYEQYF.

This clonotype came up many times. The chain recombines TRBV2 with TRBJ1-1; D is ambiguous. This CDR3 contains 14 residues. Germline CDR1 reads SNHLY; CDR2 reads FYNNEI. V lost 1 base and J 4 bases, leaving 10 bases between the germline ends. The CDR3 spells CASSEEYAGTEAFF. Written as DNA, the CDR3 is TGTGCCAGCAGTGAAGAGTACGCGGGCACTGAAGCTTTCTTT.

This rearrangement joins TRBV19 to TRBJ1-2, with a tentative D call TRBD1 (6 bases). Germline CDR1 and CDR2: LNHDA and SQIVND (reference sequence). There are 14 residues in the CDR3. The V and J ends lost 10 bases and 4 bases respectively, with 19 bases between them. As DNA, the CDR3 is TGTGCCACCTTACCTTTGGGACACGGCTATGGCTACACCTTC. Its protein is CATLPLGHGYGYTF.

Ten or more counts support this clonotype. The V gene is TRBV28, the J gene TRBJ1-5, with D possibly being TRBD1 (6 bases). V lost 6 bases, J lost 6 bases, and 15 bases lay in between. The germline V gene encodes CDR1 MDHEN and CDR2 SYDVKM. This CDR3 region has 14 residues. The CDR3 is CASSPYRASQPQHF. The CDR3 bases are TGTGCCAGCAGCCCCTACAGGGCCAGTCAGCCCCAGCATTTT.

This clonotype was seen repeatedly, ten times or more. The CDR3 spells CASSRLGAGDGEQYF. CDR3 DNA: TGTGCCAGCAGCCGTCTTGGGGCAGGGGATGGAGAGCAGTACTTC. The V and J genes are TRBV7-6 and TRBJ2-7; D may be TRBD1 (6 bases). Germline CDR1 is SGHVS and CDR2 is FNYEAQ. CDR3 length equals 15 residues. Trimming shortened V by 5 bases and J by 7 bases, and 21 bases separated the two germline ends.

This clonotype has just a few counts. The chain has TRBV27 and TRBJ1-1; 11 nucleotides agree with TRBD1. J was trimmed by 3 bases and V by 1 base; bases with no gene match: 7. The CDR3 loop spans 17 amino acids. Germline loops: CDR1 MNHEY, CDR2 SMNVEV (reference sequence). In DNA form, the CDR3 reads TGTGCCAGCAGTTTATATGGACAGGGGGCGCAGGACACTGAAGCTTTCTTT. It encodes CASSLYGQGAQDTEAFF.

The DNA of the CDR3 is TGTGCCAGCAGTTACTCTGGCAGGGGGACCTACGAGCAGTACTTC. Translating it yields CASSYSGRGTYEQYF. V usage is TRBV6-6 and J usage is TRBJ2-7, with TRBD1 matching 7 bases. There are 15 residues in the CDR3. The J segment lost 2 bases and the V segment lost 0 bases, leaving 4 bases of the junction unmatched. Germline CDR1 reads MNHNY; CDR2 reads SVGAGI (reference sequence).

This clonotype was seen only a few times. CDR3 loop: CASRNSGAPYNEQFF. The CDR3 nucleotides read TGTGCCAGCAGGAATAGCGGGGCCCCCTACAATGAGCAGTTCTTC. The rearrangement joins TRBV6-1 to TRBJ2-1; 8 bases map to TRBD2. V lost 6 bases, J lost 2 bases, and 6 bases stayed unmatched. The CDR3 spans 15 residues. Germline V gives CDR1 MNHNS, CDR2 SASEGT.

This clonotype has at least ten counts. This chain uses TRBV29-1 with TRBJ2-5; D assignment may be TRBD1 or TRBD2 (5 bases each). The CDR3 is 12 residues long. CDR1 SQVTM and CDR2 ANQGSEA come from the germline V gene. V dropped 3 bases and J dropped 5 bases, with 10 bases sitting between them. The CDR3 protein is CSVDVGTETQYF. The DNA for the CDR3 is TGCAGCGTTGATGTGGGGACGGAGACCCAGTACTTC.

The rearrangement joins TRBV27 to TRBJ2-3; D gene uncertain. V lost 3 bases, J lost 7 bases, and 11 bases lay in between. Germline CDR1 is MNHEY and CDR2 is SMNVEV (reference sequence). The CDR3 spans 13 residues. The CDR3 protein is CASSLELGYTQYF. CDR3 sequence (DNA): TGTGCCAGCAGTTTGGAGCTGGGGTATACGCAGTATTTT.